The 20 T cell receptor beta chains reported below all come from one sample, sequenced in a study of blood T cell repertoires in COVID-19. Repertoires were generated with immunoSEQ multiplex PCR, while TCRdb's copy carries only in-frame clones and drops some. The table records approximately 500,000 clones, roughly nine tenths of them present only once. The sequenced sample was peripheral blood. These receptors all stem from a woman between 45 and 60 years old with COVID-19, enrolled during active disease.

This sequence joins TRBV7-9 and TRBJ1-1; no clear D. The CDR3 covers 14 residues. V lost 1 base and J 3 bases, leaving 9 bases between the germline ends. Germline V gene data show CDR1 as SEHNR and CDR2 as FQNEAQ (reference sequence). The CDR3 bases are TGTGCCAGCAGCTTAGGGTCGGTCGACACTGAAGCTTTCTTT. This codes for CASSLGSVDTEAFF.

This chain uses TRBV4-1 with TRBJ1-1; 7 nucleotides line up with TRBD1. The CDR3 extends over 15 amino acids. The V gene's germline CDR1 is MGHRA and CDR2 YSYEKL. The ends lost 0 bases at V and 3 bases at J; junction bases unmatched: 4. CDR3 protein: CASSQEYRGDTEAFF. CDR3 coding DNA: TGCGCCAGCAGCCAAGAATACAGGGGAGACACTGAAGCTTTCTTT.

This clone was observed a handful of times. CDR3 DNA: TGTGCCATCAGTGGAACGGGACAGGGGGCCTACACCTTC. Translation: CAISGTGQGAYTF. The rearrangement joins TRBV10-3 to TRBJ1-2; 12 bases map to TRBD1. This CDR3 region has 13 residues. J was trimmed by 10 bases and V by 4 bases; bases with no gene match: 4. Germline V gene data show CDR1 as ENHRY and CDR2 as SYGVKD.

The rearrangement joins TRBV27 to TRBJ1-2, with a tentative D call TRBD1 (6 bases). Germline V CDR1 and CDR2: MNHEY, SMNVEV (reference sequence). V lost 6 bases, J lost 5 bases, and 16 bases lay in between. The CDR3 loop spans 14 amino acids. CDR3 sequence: CASSNRDGQYGYTF. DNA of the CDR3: TGTGCCAGCAGCAACAGGGACGGGCAATATGGCTACACCTTC.

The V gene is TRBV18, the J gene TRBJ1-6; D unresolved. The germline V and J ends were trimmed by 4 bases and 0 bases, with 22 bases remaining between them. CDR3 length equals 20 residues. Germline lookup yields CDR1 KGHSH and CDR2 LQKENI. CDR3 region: CASSLRPSSDPSSYNSPLHF. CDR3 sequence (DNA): TGTGCCAGCTCACTCAGGCCCTCCTCCGACCCGAGCTCCTATAATTCACCCCTCCACTTT.

The CDR3 DNA is TGTGCCAGCAGCCTTACCGGGGGTCTACGTACCGATACGCAGTATTTT. Its protein is CASSLTGGLRTDTQYF. The chain carries TRBV9 and TRBJ2-3, with D possibly matching TRBD2 (6 bases). Germline values: CDR1 SGDLS, CDR2 YYNGEE. This CDR3 is 16 amino acids long. The V end was cut by 4 bases, the J end by 6 bases, with 21 bases between.

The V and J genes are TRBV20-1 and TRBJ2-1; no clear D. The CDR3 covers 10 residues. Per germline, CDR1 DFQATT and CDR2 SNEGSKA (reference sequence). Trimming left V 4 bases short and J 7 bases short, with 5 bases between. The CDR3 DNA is TGCAGTGCTACTAAGAATGAGCAGTTCTTC. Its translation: CSATKNEQFF.

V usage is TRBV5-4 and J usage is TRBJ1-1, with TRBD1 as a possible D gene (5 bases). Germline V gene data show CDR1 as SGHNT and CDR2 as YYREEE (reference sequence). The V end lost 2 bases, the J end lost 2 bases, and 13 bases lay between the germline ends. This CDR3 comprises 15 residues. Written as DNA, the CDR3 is TGTGCCAGCAGCTTAGGGGTTGGTGTAAACACTGAAGCTTTCTTT. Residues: CASSLGVGVNTEAFF. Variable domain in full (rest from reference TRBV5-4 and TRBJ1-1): ETGVTQSPTHLIKTRGQQVTLRCSSQSGHNTVSWYQQALGQGPQFIFQYYREEENGRGNFPPRFSGLQFPNYSSELNVNALELDDSALYLCASSLGVGVNTEAFFGQGTRLTVV.

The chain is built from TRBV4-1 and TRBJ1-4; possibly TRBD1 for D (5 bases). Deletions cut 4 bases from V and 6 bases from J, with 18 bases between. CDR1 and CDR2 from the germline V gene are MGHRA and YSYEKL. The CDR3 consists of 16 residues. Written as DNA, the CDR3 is TGCGCCAGCAGCCCACGCCGGGGGAGTGAGGATGAAAAACTGTTTTTT. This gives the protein CASSPRRGSEDEKLFF.

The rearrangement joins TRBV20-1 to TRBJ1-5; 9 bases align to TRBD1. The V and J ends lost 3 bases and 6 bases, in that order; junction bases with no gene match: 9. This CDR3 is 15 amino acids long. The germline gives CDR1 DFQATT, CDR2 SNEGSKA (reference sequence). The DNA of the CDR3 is TGCAGTGCTAGTCCGGGGACAGGGTTAGGTCAGCCCCAGCATTTT. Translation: CSASPGTGLGQPQHF.

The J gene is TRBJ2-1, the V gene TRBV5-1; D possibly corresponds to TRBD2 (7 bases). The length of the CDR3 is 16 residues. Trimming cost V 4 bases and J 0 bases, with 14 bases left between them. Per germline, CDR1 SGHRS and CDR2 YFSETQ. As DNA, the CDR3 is TGCGCCAGCAGCCCCCGGGGGGCGAGCTCCTACAATGAGCAGTTCTTC. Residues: CASSPRGASSYNEQFF.

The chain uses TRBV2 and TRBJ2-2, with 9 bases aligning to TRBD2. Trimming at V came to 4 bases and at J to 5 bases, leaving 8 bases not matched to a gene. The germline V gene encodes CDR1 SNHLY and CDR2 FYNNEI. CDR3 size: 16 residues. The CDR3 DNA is TGTGCCAGCAGTGGAGGAGCGGGGGGTCGGACCGGGGAGCTGTTTTTT. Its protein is CASSGGAGGRTGELFF.

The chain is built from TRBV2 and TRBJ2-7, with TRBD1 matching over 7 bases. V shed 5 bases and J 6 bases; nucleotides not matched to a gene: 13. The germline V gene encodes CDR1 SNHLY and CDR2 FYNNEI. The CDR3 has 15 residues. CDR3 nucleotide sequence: TGTGCCAGCAGTTCCAGACAGGGTAACAGCCTCGAGCAGTACTTC. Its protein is CASSSRQGNSLEQYF. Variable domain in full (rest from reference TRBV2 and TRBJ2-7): EPEVTQTPSHQVTQMGQEVILRCVPISNHLYFYWYRQILGQKVEFLVSFYNNEISEKSEIFDDQFSVERPDGSNFTLKIRSTKLEDSAMYFCASSSRQGNSLEQYFGPGTRLTVT.

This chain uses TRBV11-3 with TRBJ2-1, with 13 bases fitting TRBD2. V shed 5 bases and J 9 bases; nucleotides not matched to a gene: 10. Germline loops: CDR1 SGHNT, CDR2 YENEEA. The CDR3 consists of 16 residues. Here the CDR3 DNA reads TGTGCCAGCAGCGATCGGACTAGCGGGGGATTTGGTGAGCAGTTCTTC. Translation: CASSDRTSGGFGEQFF.

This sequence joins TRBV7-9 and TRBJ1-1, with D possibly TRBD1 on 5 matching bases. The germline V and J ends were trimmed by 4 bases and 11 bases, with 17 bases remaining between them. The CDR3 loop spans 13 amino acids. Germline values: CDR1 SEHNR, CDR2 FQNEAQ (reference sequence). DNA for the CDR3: TGTGCCAGCAGCTCCGGGCCCTCGGAGGGGGCTTTCTTT. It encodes CASSSGPSEGAFF.

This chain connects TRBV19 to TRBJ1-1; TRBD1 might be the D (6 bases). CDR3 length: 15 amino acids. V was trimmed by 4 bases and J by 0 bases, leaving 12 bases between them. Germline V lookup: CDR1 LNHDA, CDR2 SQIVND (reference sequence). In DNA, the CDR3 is TGTGCCAGTAGTACCCCAGGGGCCTTGAACACTGAAGCTTTCTTT. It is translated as CASSTPGALNTEAFF.

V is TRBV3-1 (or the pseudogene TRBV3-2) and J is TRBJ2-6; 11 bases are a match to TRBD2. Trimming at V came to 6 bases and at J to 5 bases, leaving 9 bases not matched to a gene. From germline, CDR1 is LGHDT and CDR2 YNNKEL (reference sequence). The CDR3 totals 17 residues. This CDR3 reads CASRPASGGLRANVLTF. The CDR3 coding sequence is TGTGCCAGCAGACCCGCTAGCGGGGGGTTGAGGGCCAACGTCCTGACTTTC.

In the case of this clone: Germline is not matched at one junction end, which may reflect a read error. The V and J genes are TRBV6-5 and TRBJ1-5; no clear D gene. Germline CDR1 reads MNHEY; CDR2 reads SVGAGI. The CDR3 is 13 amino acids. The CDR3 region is CTSSMYGVQPQHF. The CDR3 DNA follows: TGTACCAGCAGTATGTACGGGGTTCAGCCCCAGCATTTT.

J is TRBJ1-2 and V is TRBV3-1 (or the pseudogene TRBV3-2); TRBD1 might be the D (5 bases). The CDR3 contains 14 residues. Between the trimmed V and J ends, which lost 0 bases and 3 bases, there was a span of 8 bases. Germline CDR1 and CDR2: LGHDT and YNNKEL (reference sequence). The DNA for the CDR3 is TGTGCCAGCAGCCAAGAGGCAGGGCACTATGGCTACACCTTC. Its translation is CASSQEAGHYGYTF.

CDR3 DNA sequence: TGTGCCAGCAGTTTAGAGTCGGGGCAGCCCCAGCATTTT. Translated, it gives CASSLESGQPQHF. The rearrangement uses TRBV12-3 or TRBV12-4 and TRBJ1-5; D gene ambiguous. The CDR3 contains 13 residues. Trimming pared 1 base from V and 7 bases from J, leaving 8 bases between.